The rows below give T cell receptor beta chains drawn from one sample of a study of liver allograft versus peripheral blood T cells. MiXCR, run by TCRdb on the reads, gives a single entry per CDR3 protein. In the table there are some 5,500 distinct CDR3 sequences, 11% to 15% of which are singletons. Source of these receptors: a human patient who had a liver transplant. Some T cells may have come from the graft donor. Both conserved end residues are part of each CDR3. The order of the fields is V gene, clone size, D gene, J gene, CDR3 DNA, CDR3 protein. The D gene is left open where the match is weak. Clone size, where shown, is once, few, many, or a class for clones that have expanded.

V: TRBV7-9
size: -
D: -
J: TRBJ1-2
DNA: TGTGCCAGCAGCTTATATTCTGACCCAGGGGTAGGGGGCTACACCTTC
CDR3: CASSLYSDPGVGGYTF

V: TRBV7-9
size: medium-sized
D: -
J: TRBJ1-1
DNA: TGTGCCAGCAGCCTGCTCTTAAGGCCAACTGAAGCTTTCTTT
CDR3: CASSLLLRPTEAFF

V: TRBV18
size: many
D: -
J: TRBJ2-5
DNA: TGTGCCAGCTCACGGACGGCTATGGACAGAGAGTACCAAGAGACCCAGTACTTC
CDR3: CASSRTAMDREYQETQYF

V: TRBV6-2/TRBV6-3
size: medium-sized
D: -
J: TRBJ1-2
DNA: TGTGCCAGCAGTTACGGGCCCTATGGCTACACCTTC
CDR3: CASSYGPYGYTF

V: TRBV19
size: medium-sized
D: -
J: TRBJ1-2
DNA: TGTGCCAGTAGTATTTCGGACTATGGCTACACCTTC
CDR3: CASSISDYGYTF

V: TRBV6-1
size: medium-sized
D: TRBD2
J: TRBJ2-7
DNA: TGTGCCAGCAGGGCGGGAGGGCCATCCTACGAGCAGTACTTC
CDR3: CASRAGGPSYEQYF

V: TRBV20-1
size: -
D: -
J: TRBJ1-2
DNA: TGCAGTGCTAGAGACCATGGCAGGGGAAGCTATGGCTACACCTTC
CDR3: CSARDHGRGSYGYTF

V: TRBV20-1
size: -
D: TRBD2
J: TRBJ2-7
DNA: TGCAGTGCTAGAGATACTAGCGGGCCTTTCTACGAGCAGTACTTC
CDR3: CSARDTSGPFYEQYF

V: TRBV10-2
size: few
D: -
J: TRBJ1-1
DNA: TGCGCCAGCAGTGAGTCGTGGCAAGAAGCTTTCTTT
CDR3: CASSESWQEAFF

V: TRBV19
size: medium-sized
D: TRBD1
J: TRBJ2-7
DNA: TGTGCCAGTAGTAGGGGACAGTCCTACGAGCAGTACTTC
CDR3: CASSRGQSYEQYF

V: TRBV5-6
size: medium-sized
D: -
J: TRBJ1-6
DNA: TGTGCCAGCAGCCACAAGGCGGGTACGAATAATTCACCCCTCCACTTT
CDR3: CASSHKAGTNNSPLHF

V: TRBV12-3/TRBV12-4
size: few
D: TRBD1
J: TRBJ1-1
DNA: TGTGCCAGCAGCCCGATCCAGGGGGCGCAAAACACTGAAGCTTTCTTT
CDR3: CASSPIQGAQNTEAFF

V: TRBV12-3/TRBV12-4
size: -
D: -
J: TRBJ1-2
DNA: TGTGCCAGCAGTATGACGGGGCAGATCTATGGCTACACCTTC
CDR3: CASSMTGQIYGYTF

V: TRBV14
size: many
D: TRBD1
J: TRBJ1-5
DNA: TGTGCCAGCAGCCGAACCGGGACAGTATCTTATAGCAATCAGCCCCAGCATTTT
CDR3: CASSRTGTVSYSNQPQHF

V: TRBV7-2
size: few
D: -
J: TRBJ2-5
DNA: TGTGCCAGCAGCTTAGTAGGAAGTGAAGAGACCCAGTACTTC
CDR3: CASSLVGSEETQYF

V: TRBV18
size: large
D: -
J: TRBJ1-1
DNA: TGTGCCAGCCACAAGGGGGGCACTGAAGCTTTCTTT
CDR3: CASHKGGTEAFF

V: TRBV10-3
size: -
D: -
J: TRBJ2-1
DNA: TGTGCCATCAGTGGATACAATGAGCAGTTCTTC
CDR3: CAISGYNEQFF